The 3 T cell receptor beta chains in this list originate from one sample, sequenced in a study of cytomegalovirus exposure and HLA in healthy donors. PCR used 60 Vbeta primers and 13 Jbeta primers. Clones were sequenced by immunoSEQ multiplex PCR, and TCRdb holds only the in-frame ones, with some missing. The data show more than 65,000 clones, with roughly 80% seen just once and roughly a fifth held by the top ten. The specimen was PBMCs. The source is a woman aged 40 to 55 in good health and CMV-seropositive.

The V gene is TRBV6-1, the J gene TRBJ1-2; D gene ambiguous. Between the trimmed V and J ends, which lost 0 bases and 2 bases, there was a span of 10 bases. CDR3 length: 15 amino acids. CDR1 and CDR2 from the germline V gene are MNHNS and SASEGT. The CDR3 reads CASSEALRRNYGYTF. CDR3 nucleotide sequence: TGTGCCAGCAGTGAAGCTCTAAGGAGAAACTATGGCTACACCTTC.

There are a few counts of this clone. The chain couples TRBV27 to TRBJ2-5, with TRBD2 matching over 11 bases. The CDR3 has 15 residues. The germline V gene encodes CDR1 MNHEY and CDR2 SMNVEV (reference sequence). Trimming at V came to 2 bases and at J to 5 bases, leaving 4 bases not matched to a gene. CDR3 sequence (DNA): TGTGCCAGCAGTTTAACTAGCGGGGGTATGGAGACCCAGTACTTC. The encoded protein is CASSLTSGGMETQYF.

The CDR3 protein is CASSVGTTYNEQFF. DNA of the CDR3: TGTGCCAGCAGCGTAGGTACTACCTACAATGAGCAGTTCTTC. J is TRBJ2-1 and V is TRBV9; no definite D call. The V gene lost 0 bases and the J gene lost 2 bases, with 6 bases spanning the gap. The CDR3 is 14 amino acids. Germline CDR1 is SGDLS and CDR2 is YYNGEE.